The 22 T cell receptor beta chains below all came from one sample that was sequenced in a study of T cells in Graves' hyperthyroidism and ophthalmopathy. It was RNA transcripts that yielded the amplified TCR beta CDR3 regions. Researchers ran a first-round RT-PCR on the TCR CDR3 using the HTBI primer set. From the multiplex PCR reads, TCRdb called clonotypes with MiXCR, one entry per CDR3 protein. This sample yields some 350,000 distinct CDR3 sequences, of which 15% to 20% are seen a single time; 3% to 4% belongs to the top ten. Source material: blood. Every receptor here comes from a woman in her late teens or twenties with Graves' hyperthyroidism.

J is TRBJ1-1 and V is TRBV12-3 or TRBV12-4, with D unresolved. The CDR3 is 13 amino acids. The germline V and J ends were trimmed by 7 bases and 4 bases, with 13 bases remaining between them. This chain's CDR3 is CASKDSRVTEAFF. CDR3 nucleotide sequence: TGTGCCAGCAAGGACTCGAGGGTCACTGAAGCTTTCTTT.

This clonotype was observed many times. This rearrangement joins TRBV4-1 to TRBJ2-5, with 7 bases lining up with TRBD2. The length of the CDR3 is 15 residues. Germline lookup yields CDR1 MGHRA and CDR2 YSYEKL. With V trimmed by 0 bases and J by 5 bases, 6 bases remained unmatched. The CDR3 DNA reads as TGCGCCAGCAGCCAAGATCAAGCGGGGATGGAGACCCAGTACTTC. This sequence encodes CASSQDQAGMETQYF.

This clonotype was observed at least ten times. This chain uses TRBV6-5 with TRBJ1-1; 8 bases fit TRBD1. Germline assignment: CDR1 MNHEY and CDR2 SVGAGI. CDR3 size: 15 residues. V was pared by 3 bases and J by 5 bases, with 8 bases of the junction left unmatched. CDR3 loop: CASSYPRGRETEAFF. The DNA for the CDR3 is TGTGCCAGCAGTTATCCCAGGGGGCGGGAGACTGAAGCTTTCTTT.

This clonotype was recorded at least ten times. The chain combines TRBV20-1 with TRBJ1-2, with D unclear. The germline V gene has CDR1 DFQATT and CDR2 SNEGSKA (reference sequence). Trimming pared 0 bases from V and 5 bases from J, leaving 7 bases between. This CDR3 region has 12 residues. CDR3 nucleotide sequence: TGCAGTGCTAGAGACGTTAATTATGGCTACACCTTC. Its translation: CSARDVNYGYTF.

The table lists this clonotype with many counts. This chain uses TRBV12-3 or TRBV12-4 with TRBJ2-7, with TRBD1 matching over 7 bases. The V and J ends lost 6 bases and 4 bases, in that order; junction bases with no gene match: 21. The CDR3 covers 18 residues. The CDR3 DNA follows: TGTGCCAGCAGCCGACAGGGAAGGTTTAAAGAAGGGTTATACGAGCAGTACTTC. Translated: CASSRQGRFKEGLYEQYF.

This clonotype was seen many times. The rearrangement uses TRBV5-1 and TRBJ1-1; D may be TRBD1 (6 bases). The germline V and J ends were trimmed by 4 bases and 5 bases, with 12 bases remaining between them. The CDR3 totals 13 residues. The germline gives CDR1 SGHRS, CDR2 YFSETQ. CDR3 in amino acids: CASSGQGGTEAFF. DNA of the CDR3: TGCGCCAGCAGCGGCCAAGGGGGTACTGAAGCTTTCTTT.

This clonotype was recorded at least ten times. This chain joins TRBV13 and TRBJ2-7; D unresolved. This CDR3 is 14 amino acids long. Germline V gives CDR1 PRHDT, CDR2 FYEKMQ (reference sequence). Trimming pared 2 bases from V and 2 bases from J, leaving 10 bases between. This CDR3 is CASSLFSSPYEQYF. The CDR3, as DNA: TGTGCCAGCAGCTTATTCAGTTCACCCTACGAGCAGTACTTC.

At least ten counts were recorded for this clonotype. The CDR3 sequence: CASEQWRNTEAFF. The CDR3 DNA sequence: TGTGCCAGCGAACAATGGCGGAACACTGAAGCTTTCTTT. V usage is TRBV11-2 and J usage is TRBJ1-1; D unclear. Germline-derived CDR1 and CDR2 are SGHAT and FQNNGV. CDR3 length: 13 residues. V lost 8 bases to trimming and J lost 1 base, with 11 bases between them.

V and J are TRBV20-1 and TRBJ2-3; unclear D gene. Germline CDR1 DFQATT, CDR2 SNEGSKA (reference sequence). The V gene lost 1 base and the J gene lost 5 bases, with 16 bases spanning the gap. The CDR3 is made up of 15 amino acids. CDR3 DNA: TGCAGTGCTAGAGGGACCCACAAGACGGAAGATACGCAGTATTTT. Its translation is CSARGTHKTEDTQYF.

This clonotype was seen at least ten times. The rearrangement uses TRBV28 and TRBJ1-1; 7 positions match TRBD1. Germline V gene lookup returns CDR1 MDHEN and CDR2 SYDVKM. CDR3 length: 15 residues. The ends lost 4 bases at V and 1 base at J; junction bases unmatched: 6. Here the CDR3 reads CASSSFGQANTEAFF. CDR3 coding DNA: TGTGCCAGCAGTTCCTTTGGACAGGCGAACACTGAAGCTTTCTTT.

This clonotype was detected many times. The V gene is TRBV7-2, the J gene TRBJ2-7; 12 bases agree with TRBD2. This CDR3 has 20 residues. J lost 0 bases, V lost 3 bases, and 15 bases had no gene match. Germline CDR1 is SGHTA and CDR2 is FQGNSA. CDR3 residues: CASSFPLSRTSGATSYEQYF. Here the CDR3 DNA reads TGTGCCAGCAGCTTCCCTCTCTCCCGGACTAGCGGGGCGACCTCCTACGAGCAGTACTTC.

At least ten counts were recorded for this clonotype. This chain links TRBV10-3 with TRBJ1-1, with D perhaps matching TRBD1 (5 bases). V lost 10 bases to trimming and J lost 2 bases, with 23 bases between them. CDR1 and CDR2 (germline): ENHRY, SYGVKD. This CDR3 contains 16 residues. CDR3 bases: TGTGCCACGTCCCGGGGGAACCCCTATCAAAACACTGAAGCTTTCTTT. Translated: CATSRGNPYQNTEAFF.

This clonotype was observed at least ten times. V is TRBV20-1 and J is TRBJ1-1; no clear D gene. This CDR3 region has 17 residues. Per the germline V gene, CDR1 is DFQATT and CDR2 is SNEGSKA (reference sequence). Trimming cost V 0 bases and J 1 base, with 18 bases left between them. The chain's CDR3 is CSARDSRTLVGNTEAFF. DNA for the CDR3: TGCAGTGCTAGAGATTCGCGTACCCTAGTCGGGAACACTGAAGCTTTCTTT.

This clonotype was found many times. The rearrangement joins TRBV20-1 to TRBJ2-7; no firm D call. V lost 0 bases and J 3 bases, leaving 18 bases between the germline ends. Germline lookup yields CDR1 DFQATT and CDR2 SNEGSKA (reference sequence). The CDR3 is 16 amino acids. The CDR3 nucleotides read TGCAGTGCTAGAGATCTCGTCAAAGGCAGCCACTACGAGCAGTACTTC. It translates to CSARDLVKGSHYEQYF.

This chain connects TRBV6-1 to TRBJ2-2, with D possibly matching TRBD1 (6 bases). From germline, CDR1 is MNHNS and CDR2 SASEGT. The CDR3 length is 15 residues. V gave up 4 bases and J gave up 4 bases, with 13 bases separating them. The CDR3 nucleotides read TGTGCCAGCAGTGTGGGGCGCAGGGGCACCGGGGAGCTGTTTTTT. Amino acids: CASSVGRRGTGELFF.

This clonotype occurred many times. The chain joins TRBV5-1 to TRBJ1-1, with 7 positions matching TRBD1. V was clipped by 3 bases and J by 0 bases; unmatched bases: 2. CDR1 and CDR2 from the germline V gene are SGHRS and YFSETQ. The length of the CDR3 is 14 residues. CDR3 sequence reads: CASSSTGMNTEAFF. CDR3 coding DNA: TGCGCCAGCAGCTCGACAGGGATGAACACTGAAGCTTTCTTT.

This clonotype was detected many times. The chain uses TRBV6-2 or TRBV6-3 and TRBJ2-7; 7 bases line up with TRBD1. The CDR3 consists of 15 residues. Germline V gene sequence: CDR1 MNHEY, CDR2 SVGEGT. Trimming at V came to 4 bases and at J to 4 bases, leaving 10 bases not matched to a gene. CDR3 sequence: CASSSRQGAGYEQYF. CDR3 nucleotide sequence: TGTGCCAGCAGTTCCCGACAGGGCGCTGGATACGAGCAGTACTTC.

In this sample, this clonotype turned up many times. The chain links TRBV14 to TRBJ2-5; D is unresolved. Germline CDR1 is SGHDN and CDR2 is FVKESK. Trimming took 1 base from V and 3 from J, leaving 6 bases between them. The CDR3 loop spans 13 amino acids. The CDR3, as DNA: TGTGCCAGCAGCCAAGTAGGCAAAGAGACCCAGTACTTC. Translating gives CASSQVGKETQYF.

Concerning this clonotype: The junction and the germline gene differ at one end; a read error may be behind it. The chain links TRBV6-1 to TRBJ2-7, with D perhaps matching TRBD1 (5 bases). Germline assignment: CDR1 MNHNS and CDR2 SASEGT. The CDR3 is made up of 14 amino acids. The CDR3 region is CASTDTGSTYDQYF. DNA of the CDR3: TGTGCCAGCACCGACACAGGCAGTACCTACGATCAGTACTTC.

This clonotype appeared a single time. The rearrangement links TRBV18 to TRBJ2-7; 12 nucleotides align to TRBD1. Germline-derived CDR1 and CDR2 are KGHSH and LQKENI. This CDR3 region has 15 residues. Trimming at V came to 8 bases and at J to 6 bases, leaving 11 bases not matched to a gene. CDR3 in amino acids: CASADTGTGGGEQYF. The CDR3, as DNA: TGTGCCAGCGCAGATACAGGGACAGGGGGCGGCGAGCAGTACTTC.

This clonotype was counted a few times. The chain couples TRBV11-2 to TRBJ2-5, with TRBD2 matching 7 bases. The CDR3 totals 14 residues. Germline CDR1 reads SGHAT; CDR2 reads FQNNGV. The V gene end was trimmed by 1 base and the J gene end by 5 bases; junction bases not matched to a gene: 4. CDR3 in DNA: TGTGCCAGCAGCTTAGGCCGGGGGGACGAGACCCAGTACTTC. This gives the protein CASSLGRGDETQYF. Using reference TRBV11-2 and TRBJ2-5 for the parts outside the CDR3, the full variable domain is EAGVAQSPRYKIIEKRQSVAFWCNPISGHATLYWYQQILGQGPKLLIQFQNNGVVDDSQLPKDRFSAERLKGVDSTLKIQPAKLEDSAVYLCASSLGRGDETQYFGPGTRLLVL.

Notes on this clonotype: One end of the junction varies from germline; a read error may be responsible. J is TRBJ2-3 and V is TRBV11-1; maybe TRBD1 (5 bases). This CDR3 is 15 amino acids long. Germline V gene lookup returns CDR1 SGHAT and CDR2 FQDESV (reference sequence). CDR3 in DNA: TGTGCCAGCAGTCTTACAGGTTCCCCGTCGGATACGCAGGATTTT. It encodes CASSLTGSPSDTQDF.